Only a few counts were recorded for the clone carrying this T cell receptor beta chain. What it binds is not known. The sample is drawn from a study of identical twins. Unique molecular identifiers were present on the cDNA, which also gained a universal primer site by template switching. MiXCR was run by TCRdb on the 5' RACE reads, yielding one entry per CDR3 protein. The repertoire holds fewer than 800,000 distinct CDR3 sequences, with 7.1% as singletons. Every donor was a healthy Caucasian. Whole-study results and caveats: Weaker excess twin sharing was seen among beta out-of-frame sequences.

Germline V gene data show CDR1 as DFQATT and CDR2 as SNEGSKA (reference sequence). The CDR3 sequence is 14 residues long. The V and J ends lost 3 bases and 0 bases respectively, with 8 bases between them. These sequences were also reported in another study, on yellow fever vaccine responses in identical twins.

The sample comprised PBMCs. The chain joins TRBV20-1 to TRBJ2-2; D remains ambiguous. The receptor comes from a woman younger than 30 in good health. CDR3 in amino acids: CSASRQANTGELFF. The CDR3 bases are TGCAGTGCTAGCCGCCAGGCGAACACCGGGGAGCTGTTTTTT.